A single sample gave rise to the 3 T cell receptor beta chains below, sequenced in a study of T-cell reconstitution after alpha-beta-depleted transplantation in children. For TCRbeta, the library was prepared with unique molecular identifiers. TCRdb reprocessed the PCR reads via MiXCR and lists one record per CDR3 protein. The repertoire holds 200,000 to 250,000 distinct CDR3 sequences, with approximately 9% as singletons. This specimen consisted of PBMCs from the stem cell graft donor, obtained from the stem cell graft. Source of these receptors: a human donor who donated a stem cell graft to a child with acute lymphoblastic leukemia.

The chain employs TRBV9 and TRBJ2-1; 8 nucleotides align to TRBD1. CDR3 length: 13 residues. Per germline, CDR1 SGDLS and CDR2 YYNGEE. The junction had 6 bases not matched to a gene; V was cut back by 5 bases and J by 8 bases. The CDR3 region has the DNA TGTGCCAGCAGGGCAGGGGGCGGGGATGAGCAGTTCTTC. Translated, it gives CASRAGGGDEQFF.

Ten or more counts support this clonotype. The chain combines TRBV6-1 with TRBJ2-3, with a weak D call TRBD2 (6 bases). Germline values: CDR1 MNHNS, CDR2 SASEGT. The CDR3 is made up of 15 amino acids. Trimming pared 4 bases from V and 1 base from J, leaving 12 bases between. The CDR3 here is CASSATSFRTDTQYF. CDR3 in DNA: TGTGCCAGCAGTGCCACTAGCTTCCGCACAGATACGCAGTATTTT.

This clonotype occurred many times. The chain recombines TRBV11-2 with TRBJ2-7, with D perhaps matching TRBD1 (6 bases). Germline loops: CDR1 SGHAT, CDR2 FQNNGV. This CDR3 contains 16 residues. Trimming stripped 3 bases from V and 3 bases from J, with 18 bases between. CDR3 nucleotides: TGTGCCAGCAGCTTCGGTAAACGACAGGTAATCTACGAGCAGTACTTC. This encodes CASSFGKRQVIYEQYF.